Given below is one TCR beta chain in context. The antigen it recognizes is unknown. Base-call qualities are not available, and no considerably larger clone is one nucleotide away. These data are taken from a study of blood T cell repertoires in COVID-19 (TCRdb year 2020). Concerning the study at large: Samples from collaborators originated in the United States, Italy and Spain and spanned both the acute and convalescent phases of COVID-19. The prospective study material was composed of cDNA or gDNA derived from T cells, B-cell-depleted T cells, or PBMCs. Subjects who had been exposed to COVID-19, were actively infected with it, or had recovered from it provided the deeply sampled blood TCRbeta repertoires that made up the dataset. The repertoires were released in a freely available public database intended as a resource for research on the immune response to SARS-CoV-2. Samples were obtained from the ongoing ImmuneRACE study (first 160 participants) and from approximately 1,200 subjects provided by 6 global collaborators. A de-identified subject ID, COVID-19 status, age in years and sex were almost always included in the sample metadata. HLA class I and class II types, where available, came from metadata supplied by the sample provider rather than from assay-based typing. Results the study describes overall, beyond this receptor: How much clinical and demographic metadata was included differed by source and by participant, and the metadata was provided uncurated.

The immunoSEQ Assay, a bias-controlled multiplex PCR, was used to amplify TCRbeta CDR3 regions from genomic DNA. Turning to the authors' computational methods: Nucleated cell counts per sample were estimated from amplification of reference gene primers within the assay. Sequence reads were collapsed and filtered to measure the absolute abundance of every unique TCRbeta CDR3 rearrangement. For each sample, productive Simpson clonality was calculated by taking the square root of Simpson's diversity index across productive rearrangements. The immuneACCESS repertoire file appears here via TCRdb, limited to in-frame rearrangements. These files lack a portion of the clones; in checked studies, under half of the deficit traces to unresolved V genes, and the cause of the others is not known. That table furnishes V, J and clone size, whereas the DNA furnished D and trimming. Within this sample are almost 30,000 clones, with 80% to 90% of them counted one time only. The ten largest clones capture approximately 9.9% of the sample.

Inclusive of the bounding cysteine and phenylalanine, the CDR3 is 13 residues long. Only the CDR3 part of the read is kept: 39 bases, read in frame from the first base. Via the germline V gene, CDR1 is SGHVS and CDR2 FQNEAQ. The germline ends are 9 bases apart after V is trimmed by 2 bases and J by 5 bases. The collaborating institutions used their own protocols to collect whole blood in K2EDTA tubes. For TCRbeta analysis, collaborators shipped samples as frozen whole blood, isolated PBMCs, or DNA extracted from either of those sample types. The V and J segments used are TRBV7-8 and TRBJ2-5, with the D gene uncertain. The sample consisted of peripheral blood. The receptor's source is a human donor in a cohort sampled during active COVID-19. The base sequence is TGTGCCAGCAGCTTAAGAGTGAGGGAGACCCAGTACTTC. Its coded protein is CASSLRVRETQYF.